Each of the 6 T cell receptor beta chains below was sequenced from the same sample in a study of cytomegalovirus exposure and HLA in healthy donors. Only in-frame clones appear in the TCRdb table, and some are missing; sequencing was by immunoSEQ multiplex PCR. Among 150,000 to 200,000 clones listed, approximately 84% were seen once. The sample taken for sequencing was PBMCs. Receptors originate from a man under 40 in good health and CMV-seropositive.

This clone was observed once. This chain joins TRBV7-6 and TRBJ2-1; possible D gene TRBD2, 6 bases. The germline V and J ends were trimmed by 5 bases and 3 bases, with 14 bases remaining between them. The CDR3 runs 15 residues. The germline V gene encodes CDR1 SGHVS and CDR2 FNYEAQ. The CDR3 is CASSAGGPVYNEQFF. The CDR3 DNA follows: TGTGCCAGCAGCGCAGGAGGGCCTGTCTACAATGAGCAGTTCTTC.

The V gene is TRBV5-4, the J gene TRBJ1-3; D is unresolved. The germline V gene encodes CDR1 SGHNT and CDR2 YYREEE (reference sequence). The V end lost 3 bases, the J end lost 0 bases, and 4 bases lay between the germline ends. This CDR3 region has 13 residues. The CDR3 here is CASSSDSGNTIYF. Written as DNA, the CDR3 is TGTGCCAGCAGCTCAGACTCTGGAAACACCATATATTTT.

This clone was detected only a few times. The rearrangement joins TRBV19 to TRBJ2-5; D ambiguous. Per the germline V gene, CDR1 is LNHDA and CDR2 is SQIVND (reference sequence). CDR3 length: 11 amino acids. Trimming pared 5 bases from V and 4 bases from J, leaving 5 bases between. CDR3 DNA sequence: TGTGCCAGTAGTCGGAGAGAGACCCAGTACTTC. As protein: CASSRRETQYF. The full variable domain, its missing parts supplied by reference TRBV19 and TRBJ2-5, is DGGITQSPKYLFRKEGQNVTLSCEQNLNHDAMYWYRQDPGQGLRLIYYSQIVNDFQKGDIAEGYSVSREKKESFPLTVTSAQKNPTAFYLCASSRRETQYFGPGTRLLVL.

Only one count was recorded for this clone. The CDR3 bases are TGTGCCAGCAGAATTACTAGTTCGCCCCCAGAGACCCAGTACTTC. It specifies CASRITSSPPETQYF. The V gene is TRBV27, the J gene TRBJ2-5; possible D gene TRBD2, 5 bases. CDR1 is MNHEY and CDR2 is SMNVEV in the germline V gene (reference sequence). The CDR3 extends over 15 amino acids. Trimming pared 6 bases from V and 4 bases from J, leaving 18 bases between.

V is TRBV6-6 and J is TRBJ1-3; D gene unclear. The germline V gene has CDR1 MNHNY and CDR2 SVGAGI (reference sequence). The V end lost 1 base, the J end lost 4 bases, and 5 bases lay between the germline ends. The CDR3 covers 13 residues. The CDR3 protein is CASSYLIGNTIYF. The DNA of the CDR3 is TGTGCCAGCAGTTACTTAATCGGAAACACCATATATTTT.

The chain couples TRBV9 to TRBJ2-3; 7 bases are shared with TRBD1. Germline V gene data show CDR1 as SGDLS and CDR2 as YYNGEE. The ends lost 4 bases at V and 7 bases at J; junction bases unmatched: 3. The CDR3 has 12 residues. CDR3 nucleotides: TGTGCCAGCAGCCCACAGGGGAATACGCAGTATTTT. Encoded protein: CASSPQGNTQYF.